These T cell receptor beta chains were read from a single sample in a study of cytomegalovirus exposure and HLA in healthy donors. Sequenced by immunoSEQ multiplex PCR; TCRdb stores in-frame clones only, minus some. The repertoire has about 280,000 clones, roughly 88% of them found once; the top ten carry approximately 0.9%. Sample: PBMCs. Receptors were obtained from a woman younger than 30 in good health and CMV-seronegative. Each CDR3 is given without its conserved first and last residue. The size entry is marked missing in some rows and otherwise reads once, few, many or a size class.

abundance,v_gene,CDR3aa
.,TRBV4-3,ASSQARSNTGELF
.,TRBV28,ASTGIGTGDGYT
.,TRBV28,ASRPPNGGTDTQY
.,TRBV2,ASLWDMNTEAF
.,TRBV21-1,ASSQRGVAGGSHNEQF
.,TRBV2,ASSPGQGVVSNQPQH
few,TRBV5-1,ASSETGYTNSPLH
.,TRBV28,ASMGGFNQPQH
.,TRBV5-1,ASSSKGQGVGDTQY
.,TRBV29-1,SVSPQNTGELF
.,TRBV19,ACSGQGYEQY
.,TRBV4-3,ASSQEATAGHYGYT
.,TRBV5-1,ASSWGDRGFNQPQH
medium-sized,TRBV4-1,ASSQALSLEAF